The 20 T cell receptor beta chains below were found in one sample sequenced in a study of T cells after yellow fever vaccination (dated by TCRdb to between 2018 and 2020). The sample's treatment or condition, from its label and the paper: live attenuated yellow fever vaccine strain. The method was 5' RACE. TCRdb names Illumina HiSeq 2500 as the instrument used. Clones were called with MiXCR by TCRdb after fastp trimmed the public reads at Q25, and only in-frame beta chains were retained. CDR3 protein sequences are deduplicated, and each keeps its most common genes and DNA. This sample has about 260,000 distinct CDR3 sequences in its table, and around 13% of those were observed once. The ten biggest clones cover around 0.55% of the sample. The specimen was CD4+ T cells sorted from PBMCs, collected 45 days after the yellow fever booster vaccination. These receptors all stem from a man aged 25-45 years who received the YFV17D yellow fever vaccine.

The V call is TRBV9, the J call TRBJ2-4, with a tentative D call TRBD2 (6 bases). This CDR3 comprises 17 residues. Germline lookup yields CDR1 SGDLS and CDR2 YYNGEE. V shed 4 bases and J shed 3 bases, with 20 bases lying between them. CDR3: CASSPGTLPLGKNIQYF. DNA of the CDR3: TGTGCCAGCAGCCCGGGGACTTTACCGCTAGGCAAAAACATTCAGTACTTC.

This clonotype has a count of ten or more. The rearrangement links TRBV4-3 to TRBJ1-5; maybe TRBD1 (5 bases). The germline V gene has CDR1 LGHNA and CDR2 YSLEER. This CDR3 is built from 14 residues. Trimming removed 4 bases at V and 6 bases at J, with 13 bases between. CDR3 nucleotides: TGCGCCAGCAGCCGATTTGAGGGGAGTCAGCCCCAGCATTTT. Translating it yields CASSRFEGSQPQHF.

The chain has TRBV12-5 and TRBJ1-5; 8 nucleotides match TRBD1. From germline, CDR1 is LGHNT and CDR2 FRNRAP. J gave up 8 bases and V 5 bases, and 5 bases lay outside the gene matches. The CDR3 is 13 residues long. In DNA form, the CDR3 reads TGTGCTAGTGGTCGACAGGGGCTGGAGCCCCAGCATTTT. Amino acid sequence: CASGRQGLEPQHF.

This rearrangement joins TRBV12-3 or TRBV12-4 to TRBJ2-7; 10 bases are a match to TRBD2. This CDR3 region has 16 residues. Losses at the gene ends were 1 base for V and 1 base for J; bases not matched to a gene: 4. The CDR3 loop is CASSLDRLAGSYEQYF. The CDR3 nucleotides are TGTGCCAGCAGTTTAGACCGACTAGCGGGTTCCTACGAGCAGTACTTC.

The J gene is TRBJ2-2, the V gene TRBV11-2, with 7 bases aligning to TRBD2. CDR1 is SGHAT, CDR2 FQNNGV, per germline. J was trimmed by 4 bases and V by 4 bases; bases with no gene match: 21. The length of the CDR3 is 20 residues. In DNA, the CDR3 is TGTGCCAGCAGCTCAACCACTTCGAGAGGGAGGGCCCGGTTCACCGGGGAGCTGTTTTTT. Protein sequence: CASSSTTSRGRARFTGELFF.

This clonotype was seen a few times. The V gene is TRBV11-2, the J gene TRBJ2-7; TRBD2 aligns across 13 bases. The V segment lost 5 bases and the J segment 0 bases; nucleotides outside the gene matches: 10. This CDR3 is 18 amino acids long. Germline CDR1 and CDR2: SGHAT and FQNNGV. The CDR3 reads CASSLGLAGVFISYEQYF. CDR3 nucleotide sequence: TGTGCCAGCAGCCTCGGACTAGCGGGAGTGTTTATCTCCTACGAGCAGTACTTC.

The chain carries TRBV27 and TRBJ2-3, with a tentative D call TRBD2 (6 bases). Germline V gene sequence: CDR1 MNHEY, CDR2 SMNVEV (reference sequence). Trimming left V 6 bases short and J 6 bases short, with 13 bases between. This CDR3 spans 13 amino acids. CDR3 residues: CASSAEAGDTQYF. The CDR3 DNA reads as TGTGCCAGCAGCGCGGAGGCGGGGGATACGCAGTATTTT.

This clonotype was seen more than once but under ten times. The chain couples TRBV10-3 to TRBJ2-3; D is unresolved. Germline V lookup: CDR1 ENHRY, CDR2 SYGVKD. With 9 bases removed from V and 0 bases from J, the gap between germline ends came to 13 bases. This CDR3 is built from 14 residues. Here the CDR3 DNA reads TGTGCCATTCAGCCTGCAACGAGCACAGATACGCAGTATTTT. Translation: CAIQPATSTDTQYF.

V and J are TRBV2 and TRBJ2-1; 8 bases agree with TRBD2. Looked up from germline, CDR1 is SNHLY and CDR2 is FYNNEI. The CDR3 spans 15 residues. The junction had 7 bases not matched to a gene; V was cut back by 3 bases and J by 6 bases. CDR3 in amino acids: CASSDDSGMGNEQFF. In nucleotides, the CDR3 is TGTGCCAGCAGTGACGATAGCGGGATGGGCAATGAGCAGTTCTTC.

The chain recombines TRBV24-1 with TRBJ2-1, with TRBD2 as a possible D gene (7 bases). Trimming stripped 5 bases from V and 6 bases from J, with 16 bases between. The CDR3 sequence is 15 residues long. The germline V gene has CDR1 KGHDR and CDR2 SFDVKD. The chain's CDR3 is CATSGRTRGVNEQFF. In DNA form, the CDR3 reads TGTGCCACCAGTGGTCGGACTAGGGGGGTCAATGAGCAGTTCTTC.

Only a few counts were recorded for this clonotype. The chain couples TRBV20-1 to TRBJ2-7, with D unclear. Per germline, CDR1 DFQATT and CDR2 SNEGSKA (reference sequence). The CDR3 contains 13 residues. Trimming took 0 bases from V and 4 from J, leaving 10 bases between them. The CDR3 sequence is CSARDPSDYEQYF. DNA of the CDR3: TGCAGTGCTAGAGACCCCTCAGATTACGAGCAGTACTTC.

The J gene is TRBJ2-5, the V gene TRBV7-2; 8 positions agree with TRBD2. The CDR3 covers 14 residues. The trim removed 5 bases at V and 5 bases at J, leaving 7 bases unmatched. CDR1 SGHTA and CDR2 FQGNSA come from the germline V gene. The CDR3 nucleotides read TGTGCCAGCAGCATAGTCGCTAGCGGGGAGACCCAGTACTTC. Residues: CASSIVASGETQYF.

The rearrangement uses TRBV20-1 and TRBJ1-2; no clear D. The germline V and J ends were trimmed by 7 bases and 10 bases, with 7 bases remaining between them. The germline gives CDR1 DFQATT, CDR2 SNEGSKA (reference sequence). The CDR3 contains 8 residues. Written as DNA, the CDR3 is TGCAGTGTCCCCCTCTACACCTTC. Amino acids: CSVPLYTF.

CDR3 loop: CASSVRGADTGELFF. CDR3 nucleotides: TGTGCCAGCAGCGTACGGGGGGCCGACACCGGGGAGCTGTTTTTT. This chain uses TRBV9 with TRBJ2-2; TRBD2 is a possible D gene (7 bases). This CDR3 is 15 amino acids long. In germline, CDR1 is SGDLS, CDR2 YYNGEE. Between the trimmed V and J ends, which lost 1 base and 3 bases, there was a span of 10 bases.

Of note for this clonotype: Sequence at one end of the junction differs from germline and may be a read error. CDR3 amino acids: CDSSPRNRSGGQETQYF. The CDR3 region has the DNA TGTGACAGCTCACCACGTAATCGGTCAGGGGGACAAGAGACCCAGTACTTC. The V and J genes are TRBV18 and TRBJ2-5, with TRBD1 matching over 7 bases. Germline V gene sequence: CDR1 KGHSH, CDR2 LQKENI. CDR3 length: 17 residues.

This clonotype was found a few times. The genes are TRBV6-4 and TRBJ1-1; no reliable D call. V lost 4 bases, J lost 4 bases, and 10 bases lay in between. Germline loops: CDR1 MRHNA, CDR2 SNTAGT. This CDR3 region has 13 residues. Here the CDR3 reads CASSAHLGTEAFF. The CDR3 DNA follows: TGTGCCAGCAGTGCCCATCTAGGCACTGAAGCTTTCTTT.

This clonotype was seen a handful of times. This chain uses TRBV7-2 with TRBJ2-1; TRBD2 aligns across 12 bases. Unmatched junction bases numbered 10, after V lost 6 bases and J lost 10 bases. The germline V gene has CDR1 SGHTA and CDR2 FQGNSA. The CDR3 runs to 15 residues. The CDR3 coding sequence is TGTGCCAGCAGACCACTAGCGGGAGGCCTTGGCGAGCAGTTCTTC. Its protein product is CASRPLAGGLGEQFF. Full variable domain (remainder filled in from reference TRBV7-2 and TRBJ2-1): GAGVSQSPSNKVTEKGKDVELRCDPISGHTALYWYRQSLGQGLEFLIYFQGNSAPDKSGLPSDRFSAERTGGSVSTLTIQRTQQEDSAVYLCASRPLAGGLGEQFFGPGTRLTVL.

The chain employs TRBV20-1 and TRBJ2-1; 10 bases map to TRBD2. Germline CDR1 and CDR2: DFQATT and SNEGSKA (reference sequence). J was trimmed by 5 bases and V by 2 bases; bases with no gene match: 3. The CDR3 is 14 amino acids. The CDR3 sequence is CSARIGTSDNEQFF. CDR3 bases: TGCAGTGCTAGAATCGGGACTAGCGACAATGAGCAGTTCTTC.

This clonotype was found a few times. The chain carries TRBV12-3 or TRBV12-4 and TRBJ2-7, with D possibly TRBD2 on 6 matching bases. This CDR3 has 13 residues. The V gene lost 1 base and the J gene lost 9 bases, with 13 bases spanning the gap. The CDR3 sequence: CASSLGAREMQYF. Written as DNA, the CDR3 is TGTGCCAGCAGTTTAGGTGCACGGGAGATGCAGTACTTC.

This clonotype was detected a few times. J is TRBJ2-7 and V is TRBV7-2; D is uncertain. V was pared by 5 bases and J by 0 bases, with 17 bases between. The CDR3 is made up of 16 amino acids. From germline, CDR1 is SGHTA and CDR2 FQGNSA. The CDR3 loop reads CASSRRGGGNSYEQYF. The CDR3 region has the DNA TGTGCCAGCAGCCGTCGTGGTGGCGGCAACTCCTACGAGCAGTACTTC. The whole variable domain, filled in from reference TRBV7-2 and TRBJ2-7, reads GAGVSQSPSNKVTEKGKDVELRCDPISGHTALYWYRQSLGQGLEFLIYFQGNSAPDKSGLPSDRFSAERTGGSVSTLTIQRTQQEDSAVYLCASSRRGGGNSYEQYFGPGTRLTVT.